A selection of T cell receptor beta chains follows, all from one sample in a study of blood T cells in healthy people across ages. TCRdb reanalysed the 5' RACE reads using MiXCR and keeps one entry per CDR3 protein. Of some 800,000 distinct CDR3 sequences in the sample, around 42% are singletons; the top ten hold about 19%. The specimen sequenced was blood. Every receptor here comes from a man aged 60 to 69 in good health. CDR3s include the opening cysteine and the closing phenylalanine or tryptophan. D genes are given only for firm matches. Not all rows give a size; the values are once, few, many and, for expanded clones, a class.

size: NA; J: TRBJ2-3; V: TRBV2; D: NA; DNA: TGTGCCAGCAGTGAACCCGACCTCCGCACAGATACGCAGTATTTT; CDR3: CASSEPDLRTDTQYF
size: NA; J: TRBJ2-5; V: TRBV30; D: NA; DNA: TGTGCCCGGACTCTGGGGGGGGCCGTGGAGACCCAGTACTTC; CDR3: CARTLGGAVETQYF
size: NA; J: TRBJ2-5; V: TRBV5-1; D: NA; DNA: TGCGCCAGCAGCTTGGCTCCGGGGCTCCTCCAAGAGACCCAGTACTTC; CDR3: CASSLAPGLLQETQYF
size: NA; J: TRBJ1-5; V: TRBV20-1; D: NA; DNA: TGCAGTGCTAGAGATGGACGGGGATCGAGCAATCAGCCCCAGCATTTT; CDR3: CSARDGRGSSNQPQHF
size: NA; J: TRBJ2-3; V: TRBV20-1; D: TRBD2; DNA: TGCAGTGCTGGGGGACTAGCGGGGAGGACAGATACGCAGTATTTT; CDR3: CSAGGLAGRTDTQYF
size: NA; J: TRBJ2-1; V: TRBV7-2; D: TRBD2; DNA: TGTGCCAGCAGCCCACTAGCGGGGGGGGGCGGTGAGCAGTTCTTC; CDR3: CASSPLAGGGGEQFF
size: few; J: TRBJ2-1; V: TRBV2; D: NA; DNA: TGTGCCAGCAGTGCAACTAGCAATGAGCAGTTCTTC; CDR3: CASSATSNEQFF
size: NA; J: TRBJ2-3; V: TRBV7-2; D: TRBD2; DNA: TGTGCCGGCAGACCGACTAGCGGTCACACAGATACGCAGTATTTT; CDR3: CAGRPTSGHTDTQYF
size: NA; J: TRBJ2-1; V: TRBV4-3; D: NA; DNA: TGCGCCAGCAGCCAAGATCTTTCGGGGGAGGAGCAGTTCTTC; CDR3: CASSQDLSGEEQFF
size: NA; J: TRBJ2-3; V: TRBV12-3/TRBV12-4; D: TRBD1; DNA: TGTGCCAGCAGTCGACAGGGTTCAGGACCCACAGATACGCAGTATTTT; CDR3: CASSRQGSGPTDTQYF